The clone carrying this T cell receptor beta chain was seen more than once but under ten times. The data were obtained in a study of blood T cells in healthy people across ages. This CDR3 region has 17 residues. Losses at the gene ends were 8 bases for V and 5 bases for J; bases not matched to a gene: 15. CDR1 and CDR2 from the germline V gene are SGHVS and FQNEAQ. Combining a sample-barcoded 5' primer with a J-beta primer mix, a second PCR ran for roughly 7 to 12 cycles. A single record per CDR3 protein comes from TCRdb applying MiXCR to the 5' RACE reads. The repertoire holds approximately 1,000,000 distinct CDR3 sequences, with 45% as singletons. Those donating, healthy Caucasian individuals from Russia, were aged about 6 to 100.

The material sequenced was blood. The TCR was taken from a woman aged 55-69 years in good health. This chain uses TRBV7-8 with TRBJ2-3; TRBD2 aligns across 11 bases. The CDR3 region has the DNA TGTGCCAGCTGCTCCCCCAGTAGCGGGAGGGCTGAAGATACGCAGTATTTT. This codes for CASCSPSSGRAEDTQYF.